This T cell receptor (beta chain) came from a study of glioma-infiltrating T cells. This clonotype was detected only a few times. Its antigen is currently unknown. TCR alpha and beta CDR3 regions were amplified from RNA using iRepertoire nested multiplex PCR. For one-step reverse transcription and amplification, about 90-450 ng of tissue mRNA or PBMC total RNA was used. TCRdb re-called the multiplex PCR reads through MiXCR, storing one row per CDR3 protein. Of under 150,000 distinct CDR3 sequences listed, about 25% were seen once; the top ten hold 25% to 30%. Findings of the study overall: Gliomas, especially low-grade, showed above-expected tissue-blood divergence; non-neoplastic patients showed below. CDR3 overlap between tissue and blood was very small.

Input material: glioma tissue, nonneoplastic brain tissue, or PBMCs (not recorded which). This clonotype was obtained from a human donor with low-grade glioma or glioblastoma, undergoing nonglioma brain surgery, or in good health (not recorded which).

The CDR3 is CSARASGGAGNTGELFF. In DNA, the CDR3 is TGCAGTGCTAGAGCTAGCGGGGGGGCCGGGAACACCGGGGAGCTGTTTTTT. V usage is TRBV20-1 and J usage is TRBJ2-2; 12 bases fit TRBD2. Germline V gives CDR1 DFQATT, CDR2 SNEGSKA (reference sequence). This CDR3 contains 17 residues. Trimming removed 1 base from V and 1 base from J; junction bases left unmatched: 4.